This T cell receptor (beta chain) emerged from a study of T-cell reconstitution after alpha-beta-depleted transplantation in children. TCRbeta library construction was performed incorporating unique molecular identifiers. MiXCR, run by TCRdb on the PCR reads, gives a single entry per CDR3 protein. The sample consists of approximately 640,000 distinct CDR3 sequences, roughly 17% of them appearing once. This clonotype was detected only a few times. After removal of 6 bases from V and 3 bases from J, the junction contained 7 bases not matched to a gene. This CDR3 is built from 14 residues. The chain combines TRBV12-3 or TRBV12-4 with TRBJ2-5, with TRBD2 matching over 7 bases. Sequences were derived from PBMCs from the stem cell graft donor, sampled from the stem cell graft. The receptor was isolated from a human donor who donated a stem cell graft to a child with acute myeloid leukemia. The CDR3 reads CASSQKRGEETQYF. The DNA of the CDR3 is TGTGCCAGCAGCCAGAAGCGGGGAGAAGAGACCCAGTACTTC.